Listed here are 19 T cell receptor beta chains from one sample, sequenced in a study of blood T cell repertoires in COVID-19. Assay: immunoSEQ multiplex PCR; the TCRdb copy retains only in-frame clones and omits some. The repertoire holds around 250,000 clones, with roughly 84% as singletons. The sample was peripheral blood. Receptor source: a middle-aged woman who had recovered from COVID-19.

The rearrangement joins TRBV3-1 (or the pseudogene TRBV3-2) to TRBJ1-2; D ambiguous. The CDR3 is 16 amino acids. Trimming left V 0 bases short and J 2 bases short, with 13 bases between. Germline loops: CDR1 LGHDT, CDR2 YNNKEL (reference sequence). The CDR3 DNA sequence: TGTGCCAGCAGCCAAGAGTTCGGCGGAAGAAACTATGGCTACACCTTC. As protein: CASSQEFGGRNYGYTF.

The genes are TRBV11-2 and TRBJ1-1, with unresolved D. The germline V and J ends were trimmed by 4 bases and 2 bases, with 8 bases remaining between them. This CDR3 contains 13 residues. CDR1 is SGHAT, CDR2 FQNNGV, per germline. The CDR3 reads CASSSGINTEAFF. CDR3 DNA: TGTGCCAGCAGCTCCGGGATCAACACTGAAGCTTTCTTT.

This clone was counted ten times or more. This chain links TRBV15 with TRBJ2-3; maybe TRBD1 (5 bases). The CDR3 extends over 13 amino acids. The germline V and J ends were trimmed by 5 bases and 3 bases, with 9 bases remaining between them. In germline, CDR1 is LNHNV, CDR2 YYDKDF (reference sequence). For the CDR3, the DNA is TGTGCCACCAGCGGGCAGGGAACAGATACGCAGTATTTT. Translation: CATSGQGTDTQYF. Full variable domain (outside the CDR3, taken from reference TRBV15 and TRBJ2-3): DAMVIQNPRYQVTQFGKPVTLSCSQTLNHNVMYWYQQKSSQAPKLLFHYYDKDFNNEADTPDNFQSRRPNTSFCFLDIRSPGLGDTAMYLCATSGQGTDTQYFGPGTRLTVL.

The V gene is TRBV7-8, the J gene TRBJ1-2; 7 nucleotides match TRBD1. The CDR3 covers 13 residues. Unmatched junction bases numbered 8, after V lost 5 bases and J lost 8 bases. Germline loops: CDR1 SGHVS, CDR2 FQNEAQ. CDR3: CASSMTGSGGYTF. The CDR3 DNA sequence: TGTGCCAGCAGCATGACAGGGTCGGGAGGCTACACCTTC.

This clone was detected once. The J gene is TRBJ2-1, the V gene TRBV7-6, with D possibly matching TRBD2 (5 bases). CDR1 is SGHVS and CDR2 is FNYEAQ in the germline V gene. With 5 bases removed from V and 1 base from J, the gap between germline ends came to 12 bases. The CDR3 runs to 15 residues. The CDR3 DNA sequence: TGTGCCAGCAGCCGTGTGTCGGGATCCTACAATGAGCAGTTCTTC. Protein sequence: CASSRVSGSYNEQFF.

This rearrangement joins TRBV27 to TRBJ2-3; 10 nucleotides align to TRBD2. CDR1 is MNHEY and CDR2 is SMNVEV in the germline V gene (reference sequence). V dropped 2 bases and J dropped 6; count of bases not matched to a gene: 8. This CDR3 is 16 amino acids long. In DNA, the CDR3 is TGTGCCAGCAGTTTAGAAGGTAGCGGGGGGAGGGATACGCAGTATTTT. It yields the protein CASSLEGSGGRDTQYF.

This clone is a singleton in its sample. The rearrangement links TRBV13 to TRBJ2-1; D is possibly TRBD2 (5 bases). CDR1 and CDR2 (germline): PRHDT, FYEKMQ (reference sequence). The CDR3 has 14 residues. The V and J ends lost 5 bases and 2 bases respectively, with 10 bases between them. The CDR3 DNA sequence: TGTGCCAGCAGCATCGGGGTTACCTACAATGAGCAGTTCTTC. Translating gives CASSIGVTYNEQFF.

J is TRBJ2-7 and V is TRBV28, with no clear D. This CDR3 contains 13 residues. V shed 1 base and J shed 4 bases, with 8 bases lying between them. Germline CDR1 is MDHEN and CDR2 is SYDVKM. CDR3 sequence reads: CASSLFQVYEQYF. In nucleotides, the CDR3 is TGTGCCAGCAGTTTATTTCAGGTATACGAGCAGTACTTC. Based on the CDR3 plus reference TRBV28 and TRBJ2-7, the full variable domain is DVKVTQSSRYLVKRTGEKVFLECVQDMDHENMFWYRQDPGLGLRLIYFSYDVKMKEKGDIPEGYSVSREKKERFSLILESASTNQTSMYLCASSLFQVYEQYFGPGTRLTVT.

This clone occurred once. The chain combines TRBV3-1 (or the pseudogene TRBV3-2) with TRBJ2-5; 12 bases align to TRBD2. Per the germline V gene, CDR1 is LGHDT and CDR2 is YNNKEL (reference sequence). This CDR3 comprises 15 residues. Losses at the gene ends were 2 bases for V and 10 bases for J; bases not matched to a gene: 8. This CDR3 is CASSQSGTSGLVQYF. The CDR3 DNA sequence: TGTGCCAGCAGCCAATCCGGGACTAGCGGGCTCGTCCAGTACTTC.

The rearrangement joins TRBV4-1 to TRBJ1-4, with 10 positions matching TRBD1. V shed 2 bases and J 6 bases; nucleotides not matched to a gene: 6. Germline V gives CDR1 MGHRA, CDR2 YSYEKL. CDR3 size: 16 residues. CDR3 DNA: TGCGCCAGCAGCCAACAGGGGACAGGGGCGGATGAAAAACTGTTTTTT. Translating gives CASSQQGTGADEKLFF.

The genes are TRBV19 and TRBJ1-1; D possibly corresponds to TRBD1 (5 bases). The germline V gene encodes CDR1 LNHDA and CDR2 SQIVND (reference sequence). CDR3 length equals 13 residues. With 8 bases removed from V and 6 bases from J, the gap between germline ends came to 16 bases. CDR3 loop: CASGGMGRAEAFF. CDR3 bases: TGTGCCAGTGGGGGAATGGGGAGGGCTGAAGCTTTCTTT.

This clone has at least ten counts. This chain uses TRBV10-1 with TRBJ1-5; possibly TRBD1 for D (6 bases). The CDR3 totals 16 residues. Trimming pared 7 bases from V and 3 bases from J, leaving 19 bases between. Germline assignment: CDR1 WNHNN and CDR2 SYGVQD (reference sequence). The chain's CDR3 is CASTEGGHHPNQPQHF. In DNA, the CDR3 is TGCGCCAGCACCGAGGGGGGGCATCACCCCAATCAGCCCCAGCATTTT.

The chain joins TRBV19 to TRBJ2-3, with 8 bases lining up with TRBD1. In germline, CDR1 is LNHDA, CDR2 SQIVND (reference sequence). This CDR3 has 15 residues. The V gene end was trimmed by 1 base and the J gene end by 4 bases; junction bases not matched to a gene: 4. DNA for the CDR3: TGTGCCAGTAGTATAGCCACAGGGGGTGCAGATACGCAGTATTTT. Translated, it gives CASSIATGGADTQYF.

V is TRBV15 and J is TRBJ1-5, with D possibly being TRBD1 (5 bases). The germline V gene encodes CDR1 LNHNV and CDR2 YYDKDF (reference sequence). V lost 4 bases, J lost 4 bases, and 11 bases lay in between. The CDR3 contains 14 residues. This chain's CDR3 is CATSTETVNQPQHF. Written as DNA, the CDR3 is TGTGCCACCAGCACAGAGACAGTAAATCAGCCCCAGCATTTT.

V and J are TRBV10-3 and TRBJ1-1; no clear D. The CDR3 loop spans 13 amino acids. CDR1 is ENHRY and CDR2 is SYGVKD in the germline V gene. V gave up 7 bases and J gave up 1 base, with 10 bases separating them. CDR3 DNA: TGTGCCATCAAATCCCCAGGGAACACTGAAGCTTTCTTT. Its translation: CAIKSPGNTEAFF.

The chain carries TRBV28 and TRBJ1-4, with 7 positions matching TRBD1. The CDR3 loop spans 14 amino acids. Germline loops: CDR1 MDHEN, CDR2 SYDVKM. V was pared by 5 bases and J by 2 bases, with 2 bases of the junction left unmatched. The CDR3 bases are TGTGCCAGCAGTATGACAGGGACTAATGAAAAACTGTTTTTT. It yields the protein CASSMTGTNEKLFF.

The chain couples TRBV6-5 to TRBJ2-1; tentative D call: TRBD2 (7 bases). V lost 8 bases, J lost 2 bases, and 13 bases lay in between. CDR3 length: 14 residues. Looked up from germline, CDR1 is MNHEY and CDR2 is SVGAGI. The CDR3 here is CASEDGGPYNEQFF. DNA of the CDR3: TGTGCCAGCGAGGACGGGGGGCCCTACAATGAGCAGTTCTTC.

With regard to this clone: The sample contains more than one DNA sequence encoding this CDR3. The CDR3 reads CASSEGTGGTEAFF. CDR3 DNA: TGTGCCAGCAGCGAAGGTACGGGTGGCACTGAAGCTTTCTTT. J is TRBJ1-1 and V is TRBV7-9; D unclear. This CDR3 is 14 amino acids long. Germline V CDR1 and CDR2: SEHNR, FQNEAQ (reference sequence). Trimming shortened V by 5 bases and J by 4 bases, and 14 bases separated the two germline ends. The whole variable domain, filled in from reference TRBV7-9 and TRBJ1-1, reads DTGVSQNPRHKITKRGQNVTFRCDPISEHNRLYWYRQTLGQGPEFLTYFQNEAQLEKSRLLSDRFSAERPKGSFSTLEIQRTEQGDSAMYLCASSEGTGGTEAFFGQGTRLTVV.

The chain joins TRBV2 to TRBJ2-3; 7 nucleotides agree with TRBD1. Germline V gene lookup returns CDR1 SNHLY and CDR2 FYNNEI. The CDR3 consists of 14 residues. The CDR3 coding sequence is TGTGTCTCACCCCGGGACAGTAGCACAGATACGCAGTATTTT. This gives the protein CVSPRDSSTDTQYF.